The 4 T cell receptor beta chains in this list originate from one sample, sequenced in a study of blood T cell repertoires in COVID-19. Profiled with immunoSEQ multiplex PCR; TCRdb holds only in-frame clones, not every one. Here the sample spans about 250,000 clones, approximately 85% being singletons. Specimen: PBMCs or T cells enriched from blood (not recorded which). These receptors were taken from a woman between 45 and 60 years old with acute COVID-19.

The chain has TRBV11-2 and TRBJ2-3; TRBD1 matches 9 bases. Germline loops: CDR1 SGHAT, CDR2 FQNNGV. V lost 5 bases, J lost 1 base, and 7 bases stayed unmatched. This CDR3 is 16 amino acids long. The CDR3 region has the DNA TGTGCCAGCAGCCCTCGGACAGGGGTCGGCACAGATACGCAGTATTTT. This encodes CASSPRTGVGTDTQYF.

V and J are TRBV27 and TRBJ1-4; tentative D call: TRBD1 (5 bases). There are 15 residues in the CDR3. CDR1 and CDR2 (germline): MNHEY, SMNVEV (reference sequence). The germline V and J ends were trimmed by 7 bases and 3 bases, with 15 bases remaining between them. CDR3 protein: CASKGQGGANEKLFF. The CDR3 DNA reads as TGTGCCAGCAAGGGCCAGGGAGGAGCTAATGAAAAACTGTTTTTT.

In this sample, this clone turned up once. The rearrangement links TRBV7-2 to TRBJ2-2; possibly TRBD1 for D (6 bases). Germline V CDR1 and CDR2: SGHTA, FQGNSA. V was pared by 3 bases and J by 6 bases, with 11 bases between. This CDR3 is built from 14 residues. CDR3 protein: CASSFQGPSGELFF. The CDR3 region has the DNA TGTGCCAGCAGCTTCCAGGGGCCCTCCGGGGAGCTGTTTTTT. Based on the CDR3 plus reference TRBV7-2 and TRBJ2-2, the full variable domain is GAGVSQSPSNKVTEKGKDVELRCDPISGHTALYWYRQSLGQGLEFLIYFQGNSAPDKSGLPSDRFSAERTGGSVSTLTIQRTQQEDSAVYLCASSFQGPSGELFFGEGSRLTVL.

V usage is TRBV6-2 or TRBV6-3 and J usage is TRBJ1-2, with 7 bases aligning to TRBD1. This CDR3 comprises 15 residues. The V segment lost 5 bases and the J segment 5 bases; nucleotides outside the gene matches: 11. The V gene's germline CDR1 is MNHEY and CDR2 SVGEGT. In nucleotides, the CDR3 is TGTGCCAGCAGTCGCCTCCGGGACAGTCCTTATGGCTACACCTTC. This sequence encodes CASSRLRDSPYGYTF.